The 32 T cell receptor beta chains below all came from one sample that was sequenced in a study of shared clonotypes between healthy human individuals (dated by TCRdb to 2020 to 2021). Libraries were prepared through the immunoSEQ multiplex PCR assay. Not all clones reach the TCRdb copy of this immuneACCESS table, which keeps in-frame sequences only. Checked studies attribute under half of the gap to unresolved V genes and leave the rest unexplained. The sample table contains about 2.2 million clones; only one count was recorded for just under 95% of them. In total, the top ten clones hold roughly 1.7% of the sample. For the CD8 naive samples, CD45RO-negative cells were positively selected for CCR7, yielding a CD45RA+CCR7+ population from which TemRA cells were excluded. The sample comprised naive CD8+ T cells from PBMCs. What this sample's cell subset or site label stands for: CD45RA+CCR7+. The receptors were gathered from a man aged 18 to 29 in good health. Some clones in this sample may be carry-over from other donors' samples.

Concerning this clone: A read error may account for a junction end that differs from germline. Here the CDR3 reads CASTLTSGTVTYEQYF. CDR3 DNA: TGTGCCAGCACTTTAACTTCCGGGACGGTGACCTACGAGCAGTACTTC. The chain links TRBV27 to TRBJ2-7; possibly TRBD1 or TRBD2 for D (5 bases each). Germline V gives CDR1 MNHEY, CDR2 SMNVEV (reference sequence). CDR3 length equals 16 residues.

This clone was observed a few times. The gene calls are TRBV20-1 and TRBJ2-1; D is undetermined. Per germline, CDR1 DFQATT and CDR2 SNEGSKA (reference sequence). V lost 2 bases and J lost 9, with 8 bases in between. The CDR3 totals 11 residues. CDR3 DNA sequence: TGCAGTGCTAGAATTTACGGTGAGCAGTTCTTC. Amino acid sequence: CSARIYGEQFF.

The chain is built from TRBV11-3 and TRBJ2-3; D might be TRBD1 or TRBD2, each matching 5 bases. Germline CDR1 and CDR2: SGHNT and YENEEA. The V and J ends lost 5 bases and 4 bases respectively, with 10 bases between them. The CDR3 loop spans 13 amino acids. The CDR3 spells CASSPRGADTQYF. The DNA of the CDR3 is TGTGCCAGCAGCCCCCGGGGCGCAGATACGCAGTATTTT.

This clone was seen a handful of times. The V call is TRBV27, the J call TRBJ1-1; no clear D gene. CDR3 length: 14 amino acids. Trimming shortened V by 1 base and J by 1 base, and 7 bases separated the two germline ends. CDR1 and CDR2 (germline): MNHEY, SMNVEV (reference sequence). The CDR3, as DNA: TGTGCCAGCAGTTTATTGGCGGCGAACACTGAAGCTTTCTTT. Its protein is CASSLLAANTEAFF.

This clone appeared a single time. This chain's CDR3 is CASSRRDTNTGELFF. The CDR3 coding sequence is TGTGCCAGTAGTAGGCGGGACACAAACACCGGGGAGCTGTTTTTT. The V call is TRBV19, the J call TRBJ2-2; the D gene could be TRBD1 or TRBD2 (6 bases each). V lost 4 bases and J lost 2, with 11 bases in between. CDR3 size: 15 residues. CDR1 LNHDA and CDR2 SQIVND come from the germline V gene (reference sequence).

This rearrangement joins TRBV6-5 to TRBJ1-1; D is perhaps TRBD1 (5 bases). V was trimmed by 3 bases and J by 7 bases, leaving 9 bases between them. The CDR3 has 12 residues. Germline V gene sequence: CDR1 MNHEY, CDR2 SVGAGI. This chain's CDR3 is CASSYGGFEAFF. The CDR3 coding sequence is TGTGCCAGCAGTTATGGGGGGTTTGAAGCTTTCTTT.

The genes are TRBV27 and TRBJ1-2; possible D gene TRBD1, 6 bases. V was pared by 8 bases and J by 1 base, with 20 bases between. This CDR3 contains 16 residues. Germline V gives CDR1 MNHEY, CDR2 SMNVEV (reference sequence). The DNA for the CDR3 is TGTGCCAGCGGTAATACCGGGGGCGAGATTAACTATGGCTACACCTTC. Amino acid sequence: CASGNTGGEINYGYTF.

A remark on this clone: Within the sample, other DNA sequences also encode this same CDR3. The V gene is TRBV7-9, the J gene TRBJ2-2; possibly TRBD1 or TRBD2 for D (6 bases each). CDR1 is SEHNR, CDR2 FQNEAQ, per germline (reference sequence). The CDR3 runs 14 residues. V lost 5 bases to trimming and J lost 5 bases, with 12 bases between them. In nucleotides, the CDR3 is TGTGCCAGCAGCCCCGGAGGGGGGACCGGGGAGCTGTTTTTT. Its protein product is CASSPGGGTGELFF.

This clone was detected only once. V and J are TRBV6-1 and TRBJ2-6; D might be TRBD1 or TRBD2, each matching 5 bases. The CDR3 totals 17 residues. From germline, CDR1 is MNHNS and CDR2 SASEGT. The V gene lost 0 bases and the J gene lost 4 bases, with 13 bases spanning the gap. For the CDR3, the DNA is TGTGCCAGCAGTGAAGCGCCTGGGGGTACCGGGGCCAACGTCCTGACTTTC. Translated: CASSEAPGGTGANVLTF.

The gene calls are TRBV27 and TRBJ2-7, with D perhaps TRBD1 or TRBD2 (6 bases each). The CDR3 has 14 residues. In germline, CDR1 is MNHEY, CDR2 SMNVEV (reference sequence). Trimming took 2 bases from V and 3 from J, leaving 11 bases between them. The CDR3 nucleotides are TGTGCCAGCAGTTTAGTCGGGGGCCACTACGAGCAGTACTTC. Encoded protein: CASSLVGGHYEQYF.

V and J are TRBV27 and TRBJ2-3; the D gene is possibly TRBD2 (6 bases). V lost 9 bases and J 11 bases, leaving 9 bases between the germline ends. There are 9 residues in the CDR3. Germline CDR1 reads MNHEY; CDR2 reads SMNVEV (reference sequence). This CDR3 is CASGRGQYF. The CDR3 nucleotides read TGTGCCAGTGGGCGGGGGCAGTATTTT.

About this clone: This sample includes further DNA sequences coding for the same CDR3. CDR3 residues: CASSLVGLAAYNEQFF. The CDR3 DNA is TGTGCCAGCAGCTTAGTCGGACTAGCGGCCTACAATGAGCAGTTCTTC. This chain uses TRBV5-6 with TRBJ2-1; TRBD2 aligns across 10 bases. The V gene's germline CDR1 is SGHDT and CDR2 YYEEEE. The CDR3 sequence is 16 residues long. V was clipped by 2 bases and J by 2 bases; unmatched bases: 4.

The chain joins TRBV6-5 to TRBJ1-2; D remains ambiguous. With 0 bases removed from V and 0 bases from J, the gap between germline ends came to 5 bases. The CDR3 loop spans 14 amino acids. The V gene's germline CDR1 is MNHEY and CDR2 SVGAGI. CDR3 protein: CASSYSEANYGYTF. CDR3 sequence (DNA): TGTGCCAGCAGTTACTCCGAAGCTAACTATGGCTACACCTTC.

The V gene is TRBV7-9, the J gene TRBJ2-7; D possibly matches TRBD1 or TRBD2 (5 bases each). The V end lost 5 bases, the J end lost 6 bases, and 14 bases lay between the germline ends. The CDR3 runs 13 residues. Germline CDR1 and CDR2: SEHNR and FQNEAQ (reference sequence). The CDR3: CASSEGPALEQYF. In DNA form, the CDR3 reads TGTGCCAGCAGCGAGGGACCAGCCCTCGAGCAGTACTTC. The variable domain in full, completed from reference TRBV7-9 and TRBJ2-7, reads DTGVSQNPRHKITKRGQNVTFRCDPISEHNRLYWYRQTLGQGPEFLTYFQNEAQLEKSRLLSDRFSAERPKGSFSTLEIQRTEQGDSAMYLCASSEGPALEQYFGPGTRLTVT.

This clone was seen a handful of times. This chain joins TRBV28 and TRBJ1-1; no clear D. Looked up from germline, CDR1 is MDHEN and CDR2 is SYDVKM. Trimming removed 2 bases from V and 6 bases from J, with 10 bases in between. This CDR3 spans 13 amino acids. The DNA for the CDR3 is TGTGCCAGCAGTTTACGACGGTGGGCTGAAGCTTTCTTT. Its protein is CASSLRRWAEAFF.

This rearrangement joins TRBV7-2 to TRBJ1-1; maybe TRBD1 (5 bases). V was trimmed by 6 bases and J by 3 bases, leaving 14 bases between them. This CDR3 region has 14 residues. Per germline, CDR1 SGHTA and CDR2 FQGNSA. The CDR3 region has the DNA TGTGCCAGCAGGCCCGGGGGTAGGGACACTGAAGCTTTCTTT. Translated, it gives CASRPGGRDTEAFF. The whole variable domain, filled in from reference TRBV7-2 and TRBJ1-1, reads GAGVSQSPSNKVTEKGKDVELRCDPISGHTALYWYRQSLGQGLEFLIYFQGNSAPDKSGLPSDRFSAERTGGSVSTLTIQRTQQEDSAVYLCASRPGGRDTEAFFGQGTRLTVV.

The chain is built from TRBV19 and TRBJ2-1; a possible D gene is TRBD2 (6 bases). CDR1 is LNHDA and CDR2 is SQIVND in the germline V gene (reference sequence). There are 13 residues in the CDR3. V gave up 7 bases and J gave up 6 bases, with 13 bases separating them. CDR3 region: CASTPRLVNEQFF. In DNA form, the CDR3 reads TGTGCCAGTACCCCCAGACTAGTCAATGAGCAGTTCTTC.

In DNA, the CDR3 is TGTGCCACCTTCCGGGGTTTCGCCGGGGCCAAAAACATTCAGTACTTC. It encodes CATFRGFAGAKNIQYF. The genes are TRBV28 and TRBJ2-4; the D gene is possibly TRBD2 (5 bases). The CDR3 contains 16 residues. V gave up 10 bases and J gave up 1 base, with 20 bases separating them. Germline CDR1 is MDHEN and CDR2 is SYDVKM. Full variable domain (outside the CDR3, taken from reference TRBV28 and TRBJ2-4): DVKVTQSSRYLVKRTGEKVFLECVQDMDHENMFWYRQDPGLGLRLIYFSYDVKMKEKGDIPEGYSVSREKKERFSLILESASTNQTSMYLCATFRGFAGAKNIQYFGAGTRLSVL.

The chain joins TRBV25-1 to TRBJ2-5; 8 nucleotides align to TRBD2. The germline CDR1 and CDR2 sequences are MGHDK and SYGVNS. The CDR3 length is 14 residues. J gave up 1 base and V 6 bases, and 4 bases lay outside the gene matches. CDR3 region: CASRDLAGQETQYF. DNA for the CDR3: TGTGCCAGCAGGGACCTAGCGGGCCAAGAGACCCAGTACTTC.

The V call is TRBV6-6, the J call TRBJ1-1, with D maybe TRBD1 (5 bases). This CDR3 has 14 residues. The V and J ends lost 10 bases and 3 bases respectively, with 18 bases between them. Looked up from germline, CDR1 is MNHNY and CDR2 is SVGAGI (reference sequence). CDR3 DNA sequence: TGTGCCATCCTAATCTCGGGGCCCTACACTGAAGCTTTCTTT. The encoded protein is CAILISGPYTEAFF.

Comment on this clone: Distinct nucleotide sequences in the sample also encode this CDR3. The V call is TRBV18, the J call TRBJ2-7, with no clear D. Germline CDR1 is KGHSH and CDR2 is LQKENI. V was pared by 0 bases and J by 3 bases, with 6 bases between. This CDR3 is built from 13 residues. The CDR3 loop is CASSPPDGYEQYF. CDR3 in DNA: TGTGCCAGCTCACCACCGGACGGCTACGAGCAGTACTTC. The complete variable domain, with remaining parts taken from reference TRBV18 and TRBJ2-7, reads NAGVMQNPRHLVRRRGQEARLRCSPMKGHSHVYWYRQLPEEGLKFMVYLQKENIIDESGMPKERFSAEFPKEGPSILRIQQVVRGDSAAYFCASSPPDGYEQYFGPGTRLTVT.

The chain carries TRBV11-2 and TRBJ1-1; TRBD1 agrees at 8 bases. V lost 10 bases, J lost 9 bases, and 10 bases stayed unmatched. The CDR3 consists of 12 residues. CDR1 and CDR2 (germline): SGHAT, FQNNGV. CDR3 amino acids: CANSRQGTKAFF. The CDR3 bases are TGTGCCAATTCCCGACAGGGGACGAAAGCTTTCTTT.

The DNA for the CDR3 is TGTGCCAGCAGTGAAGGGACAGCGGTGAACACTGAAGCTTTCTTT. This codes for CASSEGTAVNTEAFF. The rearrangement joins TRBV6-1 to TRBJ1-1; possibly TRBD1 for D (6 bases). CDR1 and CDR2 (germline): MNHNS, SASEGT. This CDR3 spans 15 amino acids. V lost 1 base to trimming and J lost 0 bases, with 9 bases between them.

This chain links TRBV2 with TRBJ2-7; D is possibly TRBD2 (5 bases). Per the germline V gene, CDR1 is SNHLY and CDR2 is FYNNEI. Trimming shortened V by 8 bases and J by 1 base, and 15 bases separated the two germline ends. This CDR3 region has 14 residues. The CDR3 reads CASGPETISYEQYF. The CDR3, as DNA: TGTGCCAGCGGACCCGAGACTATATCCTACGAGCAGTACTTC.

The chain carries TRBV2 and TRBJ1-2, with a possible D match to TRBD1 (6 bases). CDR3 length: 15 residues. The V gene lost 5 bases and the J gene lost 0 bases, with 13 bases spanning the gap. Germline V gene sequence: CDR1 SNHLY, CDR2 FYNNEI. CDR3 DNA: TGTGCCAGCAGTAGGGGGACCGTAGCTAACTATGGCTACACCTTC. Translated, it gives CASSRGTVANYGYTF.

The chain links TRBV7-8 to TRBJ2-5; D remains ambiguous. The germline CDR1 and CDR2 sequences are SGHVS and FQNEAQ. The CDR3 totals 12 residues. The V and J ends lost 5 bases and 5 bases respectively, with 9 bases between them. CDR3 sequence: CASSPRAETQYF. DNA of the CDR3: TGTGCCAGCAGCCCGAGAGCGGAGACCCAGTACTTC.

The V and J genes are TRBV11-2 and TRBJ2-7; D is unclear. CDR3 length: 15 amino acids. CDR1 SGHAT and CDR2 FQNNGV come from the germline V gene. V was cut by 5 bases and J by 0 bases, with 14 bases left in between. The CDR3 loop is CASSPTRGSSYEQYF. The CDR3 region has the DNA TGTGCCAGCAGCCCGACCCGTGGAAGCTCCTACGAGCAGTACTTC.

The chain is built from TRBV7-9 and TRBJ2-7, with TRBD1 matching over 8 bases. The germline CDR1 and CDR2 sequences are SEHNR and FQNEAQ (reference sequence). Trimming at V came to 5 bases and at J to 5 bases, leaving 11 bases not matched to a gene. The CDR3 has 15 amino acids. Here the CDR3 DNA reads TGTGCCAGCAGCGACCCCTTGGACAGGGCCAACGAGCAGTACTTC. It yields the protein CASSDPLDRANEQYF.

This rearrangement joins TRBV27 to TRBJ2-3; TRBD1 is a possible D gene (5 bases). V was pared by 3 bases and J by 4 bases, with 11 bases between. In germline, CDR1 is MNHEY, CDR2 SMNVEV (reference sequence). The CDR3 runs to 14 residues. This CDR3 reads CASSLQQGSDTQYF. The CDR3 nucleotides are TGTGCCAGCAGTTTGCAGCAGGGTTCAGATACGCAGTATTTT.

The V call is TRBV29-1, the J call TRBJ1-1, with D hard to call. The CDR3 covers 13 residues. V lost 3 bases, J lost 4 bases, and 12 bases lay in between. Germline assignment: CDR1 SQVTM and CDR2 ANQGSEA. CDR3 sequence: CSVEAIKGTEAFF. The CDR3 DNA sequence: TGCAGCGTTGAGGCCATAAAGGGCACTGAAGCTTTCTTT.

The rearrangement joins TRBV18 to TRBJ2-7; D might be TRBD1 (6 bases). Germline CDR1 is KGHSH and CDR2 is LQKENI. V lost 3 bases and J lost 6, with 15 bases in between. This CDR3 comprises 14 residues. CDR3 DNA sequence: TGTGCCAGCTCACCGGGGGCTGGGTTGTCCGAGCAGTACTTC. It specifies CASSPGAGLSEQYF.

The genes are TRBV10-2 and TRBJ2-5, with TRBD2 matching over 9 bases. Germline assignment: CDR1 WSHSY and CDR2 SAAADI. The CDR3 extends over 14 amino acids. V gave up 7 bases and J gave up 5 bases; unmatched junction bases: 8. The CDR3 reads CASMIAGVGETQYF. The CDR3 nucleotides are TGCGCCAGCATGATAGCGGGAGTGGGGGAGACCCAGTACTTC.